The 21 T cell receptor beta chains in this list originate from one sample, sequenced in a study of blood T cell repertoires in COVID-19. Profiling relied on immunoSEQ multiplex PCR, and the TCRdb table lists in-frame clones only, not all of them. Of tens of thousands of clones in the sample, about 82% are singletons; the top ten hold roughly 15%. The sample comprised peripheral blood. The receptors come from a human donor in a cohort sampled during active COVID-19.

This clone was seen a few times. The rearrangement links TRBV5-4 to TRBJ1-6; the D gene is possibly TRBD1 (5 bases). Germline V gene data show CDR1 as SGHNT and CDR2 as YYREEE (reference sequence). The V and J ends lost 2 bases and 9 bases respectively, with 12 bases between them. CDR3 length: 14 amino acids. CDR3 loop: CASSFDGARSPLHF. The CDR3 DNA is TGTGCCAGCAGCTTCGATGGGGCTCGTTCACCCCTCCACTTT.

The chain couples TRBV7-6 to TRBJ1-1; the D gene is possibly TRBD1 (5 bases). The germline CDR1 and CDR2 sequences are SGHVS and FNYEAQ. The CDR3 loop spans 15 amino acids. Trimming stripped 1 base from V and 2 bases from J, with 11 bases between. CDR3 DNA sequence: TGTGCCAGCAGCTTAGTGGCAGGGCCTAACACTGAAGCTTTCTTT. Protein product: CASSLVAGPNTEAFF.

The chain uses TRBV2 and TRBJ1-1; D gene unclear. Trimming removed 4 bases at V and 0 bases at J, with 6 bases between. The length of the CDR3 is 13 residues. Germline lookup yields CDR1 SNHLY and CDR2 FYNNEI. This chain's CDR3 is CASSVEVNTEAFF. CDR3 in DNA: TGTGCCAGCAGTGTAGAGGTGAACACTGAAGCTTTCTTT.

The chain joins TRBV28 to TRBJ2-7, with TRBD2 matching 8 bases. V lost 5 bases, J lost 5 bases, and 11 bases stayed unmatched. CDR1 and CDR2 from the germline V gene are MDHEN and SYDVKM. The CDR3 runs to 15 residues. The CDR3 spells CASSPIPGGRNEQYF. CDR3 DNA: TGTGCCAGCAGTCCAATCCCGGGGGGGAGGAACGAGCAGTACTTC.

The CDR3 protein is CASSLWGGRANYGYTF. Here the CDR3 DNA reads TGTGCCAGCAGCTTGTGGGGGGGCCGAGCTAACTATGGCTACACCTTC. The chain joins TRBV5-6 to TRBJ1-2; D might be TRBD1 (6 bases). Per germline, CDR1 SGHDT and CDR2 YYEEEE. Trimming took 1 base from V and 0 from J, leaving 13 bases between them. The CDR3 loop spans 16 amino acids.

For this clone: A junction boundary mismatches the germline segment, possibly from a read error. The genes are TRBV30 and TRBJ1-4, with a possible D match to TRBD1 (6 bases). The germline CDR1 and CDR2 sequences are GTSNPN and SVGIG (reference sequence). The CDR3 runs to 15 residues. The CDR3: CAWRHGRGTSEKLFF. The CDR3 nucleotides read TGTGCCTGGAGACATGGAAGGGGGACTAGTGAAAAACTGTTTTTT.

The chain employs TRBV29-1 and TRBJ1-4; tentatively, D is TRBD1 (5 bases). Between the trimmed V and J ends, which lost 1 base and 8 bases, there was a span of 11 bases. Germline values: CDR1 SQVTM, CDR2 ANQGSEA. The CDR3 totals 13 residues. CDR3 protein: CSVEAGGREKLFF. The DNA for the CDR3 is TGCAGCGTTGAAGCGGGGGGTCGGGAAAAACTGTTTTTT.

This clone was picked up a small number of times. The chain carries TRBV5-6 and TRBJ2-1; 7 bases line up with TRBD1. This CDR3 has 16 residues. The junction had 8 bases not matched to a gene; V was cut back by 2 bases and J by 3 bases. The V gene's germline CDR1 is SGHDT and CDR2 YYEEEE. The CDR3 region is CASSFTGANLYNEQFF. The DNA of the CDR3 is TGTGCCAGCAGCTTTACAGGGGCGAACCTCTACAATGAGCAGTTCTTC.

The chain employs TRBV19 and TRBJ2-7; possible D gene TRBD2, 6 bases. CDR3 length: 13 residues. Trimming left V 6 bases short and J 5 bases short, with 14 bases between. The germline V gene encodes CDR1 LNHDA and CDR2 SQIVND (reference sequence). The CDR3 DNA reads as TGTGCCAGTAGGCCGACGGGAGCCCACGAGCAGTACTTC. This translates into CASRPTGAHEQYF.

This chain joins TRBV27 and TRBJ2-7, with D possibly matching TRBD2 (7 bases). The length of the CDR3 is 16 residues. V lost 6 bases, J lost 2 bases, and 20 bases lay in between. Germline CDR1 MNHEY, CDR2 SMNVEV (reference sequence). CDR3 residues: CASSRRGGGEAYEQYF. Here the CDR3 DNA reads TGTGCCAGCAGCAGAAGGGGGGGCGGGGAGGCCTACGAGCAGTACTTC.

V is TRBV14 and J is TRBJ1-5; 7 bases match TRBD1. Germline trimming cut 7 bases from V and 2 bases from J; bases unmatched to any gene: 11. This CDR3 is 16 amino acids long. Per germline, CDR1 SGHDN and CDR2 FVKESK. The CDR3 protein is CASTPYRGTGNQPQHF. As DNA, the CDR3 is TGTGCCAGCACCCCGTACCGGGGGACAGGCAATCAGCCCCAGCATTTT.

The chain combines TRBV19 with TRBJ2-1, with D perhaps matching TRBD1 (5 bases). The CDR3 runs to 14 residues. The V and J ends lost 4 bases and 4 bases respectively, with 11 bases between them. CDR1 and CDR2 from the germline V gene are LNHDA and SQIVND (reference sequence). CDR3 in DNA: TGTGCCAGTAGTAAAGGGGCGGAGTACAATGAGCAGTTCTTC. This sequence encodes CASSKGAEYNEQFF.

The chain combines TRBV24-1 with TRBJ1-1; 8 bases line up with TRBD1. V trimming: 4 bases; J trimming: 5 bases; junction bases outside the gene matches: 8. Germline V lookup: CDR1 KGHDR, CDR2 SFDVKD. This CDR3 region has 15 residues. The CDR3, as DNA: TGTGCCACCAGTGACTGGGACAGGCGGCGGACTGAAGCTTTCTTT. It is translated as CATSDWDRRRTEAFF.

This chain joins TRBV6-2 or TRBV6-3 and TRBJ2-1, with D possibly matching TRBD2 (5 bases). The CDR3 covers 14 residues. The V end was cut by 6 bases, the J end by 2 bases, with 11 bases between. From germline, CDR1 is MNHEY and CDR2 SVGEGT. CDR3 protein: CASSQVGAYNEQFF. CDR3 sequence (DNA): TGTGCCAGCAGCCAAGTCGGGGCCTACAATGAGCAGTTCTTC.

The J gene is TRBJ2-1, the V gene TRBV29-1, with 10 bases that match TRBD2. The CDR3 runs to 14 residues. Losses at the gene ends were 7 bases for V and 6 bases for J; bases not matched to a gene: 9. Germline assignment: CDR1 SQVTM and CDR2 ANQGSEA. The CDR3 sequence is CSASSSGSVNEQFF. The CDR3 DNA reads as TGCAGCGCAAGCTCTAGCGGGAGTGTCAATGAGCAGTTCTTC.

This chain connects TRBV5-8 to TRBJ2-3; TRBD2 aligns across 10 bases. The CDR3 has 16 residues. Germline V lookup: CDR1 SGHTS, CDR2 YDEGEE. Trimming cost V 5 bases and J 3 bases; bases outside gene matches: 9. CDR3 DNA sequence: TGTGCCAGCAGGCGCTGGACTAGCGGACAGACAGATACGCAGTATTTT. Translating gives CASRRWTSGQTDTQYF. Full variable domain (rest looked up from reference TRBV5-8 and TRBJ2-3): EAGVTQSPTHLIKTRGQQATLRCSPISGHTSVYWYQQALGLGLQFLLWYDEGEERNRGNFPPRFSGRQFPNYSSELNVNALELEDSALYLCASRRWTSGQTDTQYFGPGTRLTVL.

The CDR3 DNA reads as TGTGCCAGCAGGCTACAGGGATTTCATGAAAAACTGTTTTTT. Encoded protein: CASRLQGFHEKLFF. The rearrangement links TRBV7-9 to TRBJ1-4, with a weak D call TRBD1 (6 bases). V lost 6 bases to trimming and J lost 6 bases, with 14 bases between them. Germline V gene lookup returns CDR1 SEHNR and CDR2 FQNEAQ (reference sequence). CDR3 length: 14 residues.

V gene TRBV9 combines with J gene TRBJ1-5, with 8 bases that match TRBD1. Germline assignment: CDR1 SGDLS and CDR2 YYNGEE. The ends lost 2 bases at V and 5 bases at J; junction bases unmatched: 3. This CDR3 is 14 amino acids long. DNA for the CDR3: TGTGCCAGCAGCGTGGGGACAGGCGATCAGCCCCAGCATTTT. This translates into CASSVGTGDQPQHF.

This chain links TRBV20-1 with TRBJ2-7, with TRBD1 matching 10 bases. The V and J ends lost 3 bases and 4 bases, in that order; junction bases with no gene match: 9. The CDR3 spans 15 residues. CDR1 is DFQATT and CDR2 is SNEGSKA in the germline V gene (reference sequence). CDR3 loop: CSASVSGTGVYEQYF. In DNA form, the CDR3 reads TGCAGTGCTAGTGTCTCTGGGACAGGGGTTTACGAGCAGTACTTC.

This sequence joins TRBV3-1 (or the pseudogene TRBV3-2) and TRBJ1-3, with 8 nucleotides matching TRBD1. Germline assignment: CDR1 LGHDT and CDR2 YNNKEL (reference sequence). The CDR3 extends over 16 amino acids. Germline trimming cut 1 base from V and 4 bases from J; bases unmatched to any gene: 6. For the CDR3, the DNA is TGTGCCAGCAGCCAAGGTCAGGGGGCGAGGGGAAACACCATATATTTT. Its translation: CASSQGQGARGNTIYF.

The chain combines TRBV5-4 with TRBJ2-1; D call uncertain. Trimming removed 4 bases at V and 4 bases at J, with 15 bases between. This CDR3 is built from 15 residues. Germline V lookup: CDR1 SGHNT, CDR2 YYREEE (reference sequence). The CDR3 DNA is TGTGCCAGCAGCACCGGTGGTGTCGGGTACAATGAGCAGTTCTTC. Amino acids: CASSTGGVGYNEQFF.